Here is one T cell receptor beta chain with its context. These data originate in a study of blood T cell repertoires in COVID-19. Original processing methods: Estimation of nucleated cell counts was performed using reference gene primer amplification. Some clones are missing from TCRdb's copy, which holds only in-frame ones; the method was immunoSEQ multiplex PCR. V and J calls and clone size are as listed in that table; D and trimming were resolved from the DNA. The sample gives about 270,000 clones, around nine tenths of which show up once; around 1.5% is in the top ten. The sequenced material came from peripheral blood. This receptor was taken from a woman aged 55 to 70 who had recovered from COVID-19.

The DNA of the CDR3 is TGTGCCAGCAGTTGGGCCCCACACAATGAGCAGTTCTTC. Protein sequence: CASSWAPHNEQFF. This chain uses TRBV6-2 or TRBV6-3 with TRBJ2-1; D not certain. Per the germline V gene, CDR1 is MNHEY and CDR2 is SVGEGT. V lost 4 bases to trimming and J lost 5 bases, with 9 bases between them. The CDR3 has 13 residues.